Listed below are T cell receptor beta chains from one sample, sequenced in a study of blood T cells in healthy people across ages. Using its own MiXCR run on the 5' RACE reads, TCRdb lists one record per CDR3 protein. Of some 690,000 distinct CDR3 sequences listed, 22% are singletons. Sequencing was carried out using blood. These receptors all stem from an older man in good health. CDR3s include the opening cysteine and the closing phenylalanine or tryptophan. The order of the fields is D gene, V gene, J gene, clone size, CDR3 DNA, CDR3 protein. The D gene is left open where the match is weak. Rows give clone size only sometimes, using once, few, many, or a class for an expanded clone.

.	TRBV9	TRBJ1-1	.	TGTGCCAGCAGCGTACGAGATGGACGTTACACTGAAGCTTTCTTT	CASSVRDGRYTEAFF
.	TRBV29-1	TRBJ2-5	.	TGCAGCGTTGTCAAGGGTCAAGAGACCCAGTACTTC	CSVVKGQETQYF
.	TRBV12-3/TRBV12-4	TRBJ1-4	.	TGTGCCGGCAGTTTGGGGTGGGGGTCAACTAATGAAAAACTGTTTTTT	CAGSLGWGSTNEKLFF
TRBD1	TRBV12-3/TRBV12-4	TRBJ2-3	.	TGTGCCAGCAGAGGACAGGGTTTCACAGATACGCAGTATTTT	CASRGQGFTDTQYF
.	TRBV5-5	TRBJ1-3	.	TGTGCCAGCAGCTTGATGACAGCCTCTGGAAACACCATATATTTT	CASSLMTASGNTIYF
.	TRBV12-3/TRBV12-4	TRBJ1-5	few	TGTGCCAGCAGTTTAATGCTGATCAATCAGCCCCAGCATTTT	CASSLMLINQPQHF
.	TRBV14	TRBJ1-1	many	TGTGCCAGCAGCCAAGAAAGGAGGACCGAAGCTTTCTTT	CASSQERRTEAFF
.	TRBV5-6	TRBJ2-3	.	TGTGCCAGCAGCTTAACGAATCGGGAGACCCAGTACTTT	CASSLTNRETQYF
TRBD1	TRBV28	TRBJ1-6	.	TGTGCCAGCAGTTTATCCGGGACAGGTTTCCACTTT	CASSLSGTGFHF
TRBD1	TRBV25-1	TRBJ2-1	.	TGTGCCAGCAGTGTGGGACAGCCGAGGGGTGAGCAGTTCTTC	CASSVGQPRGEQFF
.	TRBV5-1	TRBJ2-1	few	TGCGCCAGCAGCTTGGCAAGAGAATACAATGAGCAGTTCTTC	CASSLAREYNEQFF
.	TRBV10-1	TRBJ1-4	few	TGCGCCAGCAGTGAGAAGAGGGGAATGGGGAAGGAAAAACTGTTTTTT	CASSEKRGMGKEKLFF
.	TRBV24-1	TRBJ2-6	few	TGTGCCACCAGTGACGGCTCTGGGGCCAACGTCCTGACTTTC	CATSDGSGANVLTF
.	TRBV18	TRBJ2-3	.	TGTGCCAGCTCACCACCCCTGGCCGCGACAGATACGCAGTATTTT	CASSPPLAATDTQYF
.	TRBV6-2/TRBV6-3	TRBJ2-7	few	TGTGCCAGCAGTCAAAGGGTCGAGCAGTACTTC	CASSQRVEQYF
TRBD1	TRBV28	TRBJ1-4	.	TGTGCCAGCAGTAACAGGGGGCCCACTAATGAAAAACTGTTTTTT	CASSNRGPTNEKLFF
TRBD1	TRBV7-9	TRBJ2-2	few	TGTGCCAGCGGAGTTCGGACAGGGTTCACCGGGGAGCTGTTTTTT	CASGVRTGFTGELFF
TRBD1	TRBV29-1	TRBJ1-1	once	TGCGGCGTTCAGGACAGGGCAACTGAAGCTTTCTTT	CGVQDRATEAFF
.	TRBV7-9	TRBJ1-2	.	TGTGCCAGTAGCTTAAGAAGCCCCTATGGCTACACCTTC	CASSLRSPYGYTF
.	TRBV12-3/TRBV12-4	TRBJ2-4	many	TGTGCCAGCGGGGTTGCCAAAAACATTCAGTACTTC	CASGVAKNIQYF
.	TRBV6-5	TRBJ2-7	few	TGTGCCAGCAGTTCCGGGGAAGCCATCCCCTACGAGCAGTACTTC	CASSSGEAIPYEQYF
TRBD1	TRBV6-6	TRBJ1-2	.	TGTGCCAGCAGACAAAAGGGACAGGGGTTTAACTATGGCTACACCTTC	CASRQKGQGFNYGYTF
TRBD1	TRBV11-1	TRBJ2-1	few	TGTGCCAGCAGCTTAGCTGGGACAGGGGGGGATGAGCAGTTCTTC	CASSLAGTGGDEQFF
.	TRBV29-1	TRBJ2-5	few	TGCAGCGTTGAGGGTCTGCGGCAAGAGACCCAGTACTTC	CSVEGLRQETQYF
.	TRBV10-3	TRBJ2-7	.	TGTGCCATCAGTCAAAGCAGGAACGAGCAGTACTTC	CAISQSRNEQYF
.	TRBV5-1	TRBJ2-2	.	TGCGCCAGCAGCTTGTCTCCGAGCACCGGGGAGCTGTTTTTT	CASSLSPSTGELFF
TRBD2	TRBV4-2	TRBJ2-3	.	TGTGCCAGCAGCCAACCCGGGACTAGCGGGGGACTTACGCAGTATTTT	CASSQPGTSGGLTQYF
TRBD2	TRBV10-3	TRBJ2-5	many	TGTGCCATCAGCCGGACTAGCGGGAGCCAAGAGACCCAGTACTTC	CAISRTSGSQETQYF
TRBD2	TRBV14	TRBJ2-3	.	TGTGCCAGCAGCCCAAGGATAGCGGGATTGACAGATACGCAGTATTTT	CASSPRIAGLTDTQYF
.	TRBV10-3	TRBJ2-7	few	TGTGCCATCAGTGCAGCTGGTGGTCCGGGGGTCTACGAGCAGTACTTC	CAISAAGGPGVYEQYF
TRBD2	TRBV5-1	TRBJ2-7	few	TGCGCCAGCAGTGGCGGGAGCTCCTACGAGCAGTACTTC	CASSGGSSYEQYF
.	TRBV7-2	TRBJ1-1	few	TGTGCCAGCAGCCCCGGGGCCAGTTTGAACACTGAAGCTTTCTTT	CASSPGASLNTEAFF
.	TRBV5-1	TRBJ2-1	many	TGCGCCAGCAGCAACAGACAGGACTACAATGAGCAGTTCTTC	CASSNRQDYNEQFF
.	TRBV6-6	TRBJ2-3	.	TGTGCCAGCAGTTATTTTAGCACAGATACGCAGTATTTT	CASSYFSTDTQYF
TRBD1	TRBV6-5	TRBJ1-2	few	TGTGCCAGCAGTTACGGGACAGGGCATGGCTACACCTTC	CASSYGTGHGYTF
TRBD2	TRBV7-3	TRBJ2-1	few	TGTGCCAGCAGCTTTCGCGGGAGTAAGGGTGAGCAGTTCTTC	CASSFRGSKGEQFF
TRBD2	TRBV7-3	TRBJ2-3	.	TGTGCCAGCAGACATACCCAGCGGGAGCACCGGGATACGCAGTATTTT	CASRHTQREHRDTQYF
TRBD1	TRBV6-2/TRBV6-3	TRBJ1-1	few	TGTGCCACGCGACAGGGAGTTGGGGCTTTCTTT	CATRQGVGAFF
.	TRBV14	TRBJ1-6	many	TGTGCCAGCAGCCAAGCGGGGGATTCACCCCTCCACTTT	CASSQAGDSPLHF
.	TRBV2	TRBJ1-2	.	TGTGCCAGCAAGGGCGCCACTAGGAATGGCTACACCTTC	CASKGATRNGYTF
.	TRBV3-1	TRBJ1-5	many	TGTGCCAGCAGCCAAGGAACTAATCAGCCCCAGCATTTT	CASSQGTNQPQHF
TRBD1	TRBV12-3/TRBV12-4	TRBJ2-2	few	TGTGCCAGCACCCTGGCGACAGGGGGCTCCGGGGAGCTGTTTTTT	CASTLATGGSGELFF
.	TRBV9	TRBJ1-6	.	TGTGCCAGCAGCCCCCACCTGGGCAACAATTCACCCCTCCACTTT	CASSPHLGNNSPLHF
TRBD1	TRBV19	TRBJ1-4	few	TGTGCCAGTAGTATACTACCGGGACAGGAAAATGAAAAACTGTTTTTT	CASSILPGQENEKLFF
.	TRBV12-3/TRBV12-4	TRBJ1-3	few	TGTGCCAGCATCGACCCGGGGGCGGAAAACACCATATATTTT	CASIDPGAENTIYF
.	TRBV11-1	TRBJ2-1	many	TGTGCCAGCAGCTTAGCGTTGGGGGCGCGGCGCAATGAGCAGTTCTTC	CASSLALGARRNEQFF
.	TRBV7-9	TRBJ2-5	few	TGTGCCAGCAGCTTGAGGACTAATTCAGAGACCCAGTACTTC	CASSLRTNSETQYF
TRBD2	TRBV18	TRBJ2-3	.	TGTGCCAGCTCACCGACTAGCGGGGCCACCAGGGGGACGCAGTATTTT	CASSPTSGATRGTQYF
.	TRBV12-3/TRBV12-4	TRBJ1-2	.	TGTGCCAGCAGTACACCGAACAGCCCCTATGGCTACACCTTC	CASSTPNSPYGYTF
TRBD2	TRBV18	TRBJ2-7	few	TGTGCCAGCTCACCCACCGCCAGCGGGGGGCTCGAGCAGTACTTC	CASSPTASGGLEQYF
TRBD2	TRBV19	TRBJ2-1	few	TGTGCCAGTAGGAGACAGGGGACTAGCGGGAGGAGCTCCTACAATGAGCAGTTCTTC	CASRRQGTSGRSSYNEQFF
.	TRBV12-3/TRBV12-4	TRBJ2-7	.	TGTGCCAGCAGTTTACGGCAGAGCTCCTACGAGCAGTACTTC	CASSLRQSSYEQYF
.	TRBV7-3	TRBJ2-5	.	TGTGCCAGCAGCCCACTGCCGGAGTCGGAGACCCAGTACTTC	CASSPLPESETQYF
.	TRBV12-3/TRBV12-4	TRBJ1-1	.	TGTGCCAGCAGTTTAGGCTGGGTCGGCCGTGAAGCTTTCTTT	CASSLGWVGREAFF
TRBD1	TRBV4-2	TRBJ1-6	few	TGTGCCAGCAGCCAAGATAGTGGGACAGACCAGAATTCACCCCTCCACTTT	CASSQDSGTDQNSPLHF